This is a list of T cell receptor beta chains from one sample in a study of PD-L1 blockade in urothelial cancer. Clones were read by immunoSEQ multiplex PCR, and TCRdb kept only the in-frame ones, dropping some. This sample has about 39,000 clones, with around 89% found just once. Sequencing used PBMCs, obtained around atezolizumab (anti-PD-L1) treatment. The receptors were sampled from a man in his 60s with urothelial cancer. CDR3s leave out the opening cysteine and the closing phenylalanine or tryptophan. Where a row states a size, it is once, few, many or the class of an expanded clone; other rows omit it.

V,size,CDR3
TRBV5-1,once,ASSAGTADNEQF
TRBV11-3,-,ASSSGQGSSYEQY
TRBV21-1,-,ASSARDRGLDEQY
TRBV5-1,-,ASSLAELAGAYEQY
TRBV28,-,ASSWGQDYSNQPQH
TRBV5-1,-,ASRNLLAGGSTDTQY
TRBV5-1,-,ASSLARGQANSPLH
TRBV18,-,ASSLGTGSNEQF
TRBV19,-,ASSGTANTGELF
TRBV7-3,once,ASSLGLAADTQY
TRBV28,-,ASSIHPGQGSYEQY
TRBV29-1,-,SVPAGGQVNGYT
TRBV5-1,-,ASSLRAQAGAGNEQF
TRBV27,-,ASSEVRSSGYQETQY
TRBV18,-,ASSPRETEAF
TRBV5-1,-,ASRHIGSGNTGELF
TRBV7-9,once,ASSYRAATDTEAF
TRBV27,-,ASSIQGTLGEKLF
TRBV28,-,ASSLFGSGETQY
TRBV27,-,ASSTGTSGKNEQF
TRBV19,-,ASKVGQGKGNTEAF
TRBV5-1,-,ASSSATGGETQY
TRBV5-4,-,ASSPGNYGHT
TRBV7-9,-,ASSLDGETSEQY
TRBV27,-,ASQSKAASGRIEQF
TRBV5-6,-,ASSPAGTSFSYEQY
TRBV27,-,ASRRGTVNEKLF
TRBV28,-,ASSPLMAQGLYGYT
TRBV28,-,ASSPPGQSYGQY
TRBV5-1,-,ASSLGARGGRGTEAF
TRBV27,-,ASSLTGGAYNEQF
TRBV6-5,-,ASSYAGTGVRAF
TRBV11-2,-,ASSTGTSVSADTQY
TRBV6-1,-,ASSWTSWGNEQF
TRBV9,-,ASSASSGNNEQF
TRBV7-2,-,ARDSRGGLSWGTQY
TRBV2,-,ASSEATGSEKLF
TRBV12-1,once,ASGIQGAWEENQPQH
TRBV7-2,-,ASSSERDQPQH
TRBV4-3,-,ASSQAALGQRNSPLH
TRBV6-1,-,ASSRQEYNSPLH
TRBV5-1,-,ASSLDFSNTEAF
TRBV4-3,once,ASSPGTALSGGQY
TRBV18,-,ASSPIEWGTGSNYGYT
TRBV5-6,medium-sized,ASSPRGETQY
TRBV19,-,ASSPGQGAVGTQY
TRBV19,-,ASSMPGSNEQF